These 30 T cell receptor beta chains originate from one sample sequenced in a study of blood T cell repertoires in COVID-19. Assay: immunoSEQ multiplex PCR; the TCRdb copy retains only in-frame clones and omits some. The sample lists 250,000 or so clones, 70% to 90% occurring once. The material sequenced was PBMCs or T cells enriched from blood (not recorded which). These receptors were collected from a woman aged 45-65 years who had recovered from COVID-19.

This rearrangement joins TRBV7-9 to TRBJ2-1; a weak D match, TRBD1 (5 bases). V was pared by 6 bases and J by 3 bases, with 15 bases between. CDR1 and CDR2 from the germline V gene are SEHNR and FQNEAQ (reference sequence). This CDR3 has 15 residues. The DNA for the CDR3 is TGTGCCAGCAGGGCTACAGGATCCCTCTACAATGAGCAGTTCTTC. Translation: CASRATGSLYNEQFF.

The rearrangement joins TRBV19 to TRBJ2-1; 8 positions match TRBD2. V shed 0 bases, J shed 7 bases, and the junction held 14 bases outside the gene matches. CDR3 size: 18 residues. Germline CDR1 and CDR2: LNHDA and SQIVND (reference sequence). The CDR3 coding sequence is TGTGCCAGTAGTATAGATGGATCGGGGATAGCGGGAAAGAATGAGCAGTTCTTC. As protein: CASSIDGSGIAGKNEQFF.

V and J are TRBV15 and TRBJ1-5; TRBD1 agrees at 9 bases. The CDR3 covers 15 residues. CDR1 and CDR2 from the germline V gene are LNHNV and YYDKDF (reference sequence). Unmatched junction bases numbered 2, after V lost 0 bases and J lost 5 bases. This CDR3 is CATSRETGGYQPQHF. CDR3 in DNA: TGTGCCACCAGCAGAGAAACAGGGGGCTATCAGCCCCAGCATTTT.

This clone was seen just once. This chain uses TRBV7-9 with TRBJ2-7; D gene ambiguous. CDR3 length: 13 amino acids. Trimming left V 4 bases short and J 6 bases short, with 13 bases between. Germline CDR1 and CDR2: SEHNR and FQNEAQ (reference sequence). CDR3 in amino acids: CASSYLGAGEQYF. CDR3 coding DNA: TGTGCCAGCAGCTATCTCGGAGCCGGCGAGCAGTACTTC.

The CDR3 DNA is TGTGCCAGCACCCCGACAGGACCTGCCTACGAGCAGTACTTC. Protein sequence: CASTPTGPAYEQYF. This rearrangement joins TRBV6-5 to TRBJ2-7, with a possible D match to TRBD1 (6 bases). CDR1 and CDR2 (germline): MNHEY, SVGAGI. CDR3 length equals 14 residues. V lost 7 bases to trimming and J lost 2 bases, with 15 bases between them.

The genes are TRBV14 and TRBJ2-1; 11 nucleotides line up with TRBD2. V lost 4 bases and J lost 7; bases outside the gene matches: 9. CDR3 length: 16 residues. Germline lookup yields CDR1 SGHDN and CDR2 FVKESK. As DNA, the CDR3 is TGTGCCAGCAGCCCTCATATAGCGGGAGGGAGTAATGAGCAGTTCTTC. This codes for CASSPHIAGGSNEQFF.

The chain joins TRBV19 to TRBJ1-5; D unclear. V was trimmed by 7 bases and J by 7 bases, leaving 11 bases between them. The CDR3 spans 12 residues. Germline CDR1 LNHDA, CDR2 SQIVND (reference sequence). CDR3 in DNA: TGTGCCAGTACCCTTCGCGGGCAGCCCCAGCATTTT. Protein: CASTLRGQPQHF.

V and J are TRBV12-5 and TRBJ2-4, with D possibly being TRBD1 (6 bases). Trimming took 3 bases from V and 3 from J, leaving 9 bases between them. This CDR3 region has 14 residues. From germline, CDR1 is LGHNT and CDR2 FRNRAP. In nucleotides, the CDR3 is TGTGCTAGTGGTTTAGAAGGGGGCAAAAACATTCAGTACTTC. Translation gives CASGLEGGKNIQYF.

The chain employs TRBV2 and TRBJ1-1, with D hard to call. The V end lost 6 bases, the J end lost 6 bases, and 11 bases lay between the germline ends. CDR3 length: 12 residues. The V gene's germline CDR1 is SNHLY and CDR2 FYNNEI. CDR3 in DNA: TGTGCCAGCAGGACAACATCAGCTGAAGCTTTCTTT. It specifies CASRTTSAEAFF.

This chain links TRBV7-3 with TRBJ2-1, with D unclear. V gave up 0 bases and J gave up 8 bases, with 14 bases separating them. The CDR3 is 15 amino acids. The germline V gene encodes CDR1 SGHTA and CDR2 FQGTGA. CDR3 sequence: CASSLTATSPHEQFF. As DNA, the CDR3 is TGTGCCAGCAGCTTAACGGCGACATCCCCCCATGAGCAGTTCTTC.

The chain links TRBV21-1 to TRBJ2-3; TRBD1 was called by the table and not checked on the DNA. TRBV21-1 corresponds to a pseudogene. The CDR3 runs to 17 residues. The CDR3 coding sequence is TGTGCCAGCAGCAAAGTATCGACAGGGGCCAGCACAGATACGCAGTATTTT. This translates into CASSKVSTGASTDTQYF.

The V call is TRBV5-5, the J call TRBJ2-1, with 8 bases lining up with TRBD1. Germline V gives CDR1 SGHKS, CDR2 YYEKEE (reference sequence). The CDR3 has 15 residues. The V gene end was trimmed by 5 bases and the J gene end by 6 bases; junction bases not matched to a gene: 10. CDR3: CASRRWTGIGNEQFF. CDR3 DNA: TGTGCCAGCAGACGCTGGACAGGGATAGGCAATGAGCAGTTCTTC.

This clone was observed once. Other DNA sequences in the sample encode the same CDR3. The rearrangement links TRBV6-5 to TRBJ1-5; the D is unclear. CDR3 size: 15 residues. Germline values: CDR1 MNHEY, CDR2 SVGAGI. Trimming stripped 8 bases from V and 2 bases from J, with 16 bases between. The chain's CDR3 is CASSPGGLGNQPQHF. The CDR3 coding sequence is TGTGCCAGCTCACCGGGAGGGCTAGGCAATCAGCCCCAGCATTTT.

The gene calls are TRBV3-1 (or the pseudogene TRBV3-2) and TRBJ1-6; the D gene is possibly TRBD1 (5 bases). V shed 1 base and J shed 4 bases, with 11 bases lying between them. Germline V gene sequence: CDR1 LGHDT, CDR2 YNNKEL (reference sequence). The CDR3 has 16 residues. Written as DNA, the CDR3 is TGTGCCAGCAGCCAAGTGCTGGGGGGGTATAATTCACCCCTCCACTTT. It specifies CASSQVLGGYNSPLHF.

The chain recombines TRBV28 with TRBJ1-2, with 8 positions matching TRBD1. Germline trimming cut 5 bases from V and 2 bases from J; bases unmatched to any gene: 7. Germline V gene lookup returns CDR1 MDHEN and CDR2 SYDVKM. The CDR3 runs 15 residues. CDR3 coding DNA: TGTGCCAGCAGTACCGACAGGGGACCGAACTATGGCTACACCTTC. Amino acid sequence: CASSTDRGPNYGYTF.

The CDR3 protein is CASNYAGTDNEKLFF. In DNA, the CDR3 is TGCGCCAGCAACTACGCCGGGACAGATAATGAAAAACTGTTTTTT. The rearrangement links TRBV5-1 to TRBJ1-4; 7 nucleotides match TRBD1. The CDR3 runs 15 residues. CDR1 is SGHRS, CDR2 YFSETQ, per germline. Unmatched junction bases numbered 9, after V lost 6 bases and J lost 4 bases. Full variable domain (rest looked up from reference TRBV5-1 and TRBJ1-4): KAGVTQTPRYLIKTRGQQVTLSCSPISGHRSVSWYQQTPGQGLQFLFEYFSETQRNKGNFPGRFSGRQFSNSRSEMNVSTLELGDSALYLCASNYAGTDNEKLFFGSGTQLSVL.

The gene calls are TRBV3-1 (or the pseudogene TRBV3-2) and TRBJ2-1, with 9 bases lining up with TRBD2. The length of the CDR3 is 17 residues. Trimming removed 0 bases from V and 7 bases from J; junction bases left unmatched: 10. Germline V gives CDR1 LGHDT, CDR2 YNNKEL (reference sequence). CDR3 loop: CASSQDRGSGSLNEQFF. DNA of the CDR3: TGTGCCAGCAGCCAAGATAGGGGTAGCGGGAGCTTGAATGAGCAGTTCTTC.

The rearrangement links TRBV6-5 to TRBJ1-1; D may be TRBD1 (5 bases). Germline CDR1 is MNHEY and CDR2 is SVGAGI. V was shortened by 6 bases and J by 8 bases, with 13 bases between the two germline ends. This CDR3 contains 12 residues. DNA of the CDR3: TGTGCCAGCAGCCCCGGGGGAGGAGAAGCTTTCTTT. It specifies CASSPGGGEAFF.

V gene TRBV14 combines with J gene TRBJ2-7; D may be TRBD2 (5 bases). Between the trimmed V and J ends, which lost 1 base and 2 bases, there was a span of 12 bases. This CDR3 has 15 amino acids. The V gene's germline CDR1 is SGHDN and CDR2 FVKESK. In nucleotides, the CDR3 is TGTGCCAGCAGCCAAGCTCTAGCTGGGGCCTACGAGCAGTACTTC. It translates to CASSQALAGAYEQYF.

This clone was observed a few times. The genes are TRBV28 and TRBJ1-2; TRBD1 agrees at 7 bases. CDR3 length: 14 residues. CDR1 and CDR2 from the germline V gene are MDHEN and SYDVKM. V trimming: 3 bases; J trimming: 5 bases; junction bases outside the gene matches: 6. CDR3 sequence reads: CASSFTGALYGYTF. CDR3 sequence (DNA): TGTGCCAGCAGTTTCACAGGGGCCCTTTATGGCTACACCTTC.

The chain's CDR3 is CASSLNAIDNEQFF. The CDR3 DNA sequence: TGTGCCAGCAGCTTAAACGCGATTGACAATGAGCAGTTCTTC. The chain is built from TRBV7-3 and TRBJ2-1; D ambiguous. Germline CDR1 reads SGHTA; CDR2 reads FQGTGA. Trimming shortened V by 1 base and J by 5 bases, and 9 bases separated the two germline ends. CDR3 length equals 14 residues.

The CDR3 here is CASSERGGRTRGYTF. Here the CDR3 DNA reads TGTGCCAGCAGTGAAAGGGGTGGCAGAACGCGTGGCTACACCTTC. This sequence joins TRBV2 and TRBJ1-2, with TRBD1 as a possible D gene (5 bases). The CDR3 has 15 amino acids. V lost 2 bases, J lost 7 bases, and 17 bases lay in between. Germline V gene data show CDR1 as SNHLY and CDR2 as FYNNEI. Filled out from reference TRBV2 and TRBJ1-2, the complete variable domain reads EPEVTQTPSHQVTQMGQEVILRCVPISNHLYFYWYRQILGQKVEFLVSFYNNEISEKSEIFDDQFSVERPDGSNFTLKIRSTKLEDSAMYFCASSERGGRTRGYTFGSGTRLTVV.

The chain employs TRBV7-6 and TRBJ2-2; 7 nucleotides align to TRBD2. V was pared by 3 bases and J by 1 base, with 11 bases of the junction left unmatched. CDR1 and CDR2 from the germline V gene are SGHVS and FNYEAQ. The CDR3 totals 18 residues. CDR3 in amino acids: CASSLGFRGGVNTGELFF. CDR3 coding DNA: TGTGCCAGCAGCTTGGGTTTCCGGGGAGGGGTGAACACCGGGGAGCTGTTTTTT.

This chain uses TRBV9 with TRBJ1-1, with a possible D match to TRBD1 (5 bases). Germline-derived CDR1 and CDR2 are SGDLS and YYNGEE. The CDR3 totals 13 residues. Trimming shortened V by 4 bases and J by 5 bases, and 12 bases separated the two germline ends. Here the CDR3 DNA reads TGTGCCAGCAGCCCGTGGGGGGGGACTGAAGCTTTCTTT. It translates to CASSPWGGTEAFF.

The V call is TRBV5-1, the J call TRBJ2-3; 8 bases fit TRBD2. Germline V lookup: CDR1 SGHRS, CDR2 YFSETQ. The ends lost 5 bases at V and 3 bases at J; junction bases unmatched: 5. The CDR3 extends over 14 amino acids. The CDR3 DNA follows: TGCGCCAGCAGGGAACTAGCGGTTACAGATACGCAGTATTTT. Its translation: CASRELAVTDTQYF.

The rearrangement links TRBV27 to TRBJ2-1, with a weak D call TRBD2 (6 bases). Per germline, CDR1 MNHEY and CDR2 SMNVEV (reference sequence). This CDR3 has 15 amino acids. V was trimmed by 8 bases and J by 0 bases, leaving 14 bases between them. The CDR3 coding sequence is TGTGCCAGCGGCTTACCAGCGGGCTCCTACAATGAGCAGTTCTTC. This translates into CASGLPAGSYNEQFF.

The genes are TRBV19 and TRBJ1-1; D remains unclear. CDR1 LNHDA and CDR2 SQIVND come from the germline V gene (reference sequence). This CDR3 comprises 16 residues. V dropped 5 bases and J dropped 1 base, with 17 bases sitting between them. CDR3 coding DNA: TGTGCCAGTAGTCCTCGACAAGAAGTAAAGAACACTGAAGCTTTCTTT. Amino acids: CASSPRQEVKNTEAFF.

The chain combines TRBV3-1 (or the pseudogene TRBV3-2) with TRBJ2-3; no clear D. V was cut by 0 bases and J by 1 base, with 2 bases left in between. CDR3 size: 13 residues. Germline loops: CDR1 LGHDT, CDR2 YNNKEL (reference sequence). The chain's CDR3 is CASSQDGTDTQYF. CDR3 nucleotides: TGTGCCAGCAGCCAAGACGGCACAGATACGCAGTATTTT.

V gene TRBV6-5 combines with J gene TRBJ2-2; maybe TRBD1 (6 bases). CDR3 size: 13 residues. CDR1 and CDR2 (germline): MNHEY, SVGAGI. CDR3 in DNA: TGTGCTATCCGGGACATCAACACCGGGGAGCTGTTTTTT. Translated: CAIRDINTGELFF.

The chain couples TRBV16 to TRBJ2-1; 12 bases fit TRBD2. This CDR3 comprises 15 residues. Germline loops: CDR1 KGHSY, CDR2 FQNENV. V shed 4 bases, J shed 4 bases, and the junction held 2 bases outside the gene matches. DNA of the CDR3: TGTGCCAGCAGCCGACTAGCGGGAGCTTACAATGAGCAGTTCTTC. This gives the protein CASSRLAGAYNEQFF.